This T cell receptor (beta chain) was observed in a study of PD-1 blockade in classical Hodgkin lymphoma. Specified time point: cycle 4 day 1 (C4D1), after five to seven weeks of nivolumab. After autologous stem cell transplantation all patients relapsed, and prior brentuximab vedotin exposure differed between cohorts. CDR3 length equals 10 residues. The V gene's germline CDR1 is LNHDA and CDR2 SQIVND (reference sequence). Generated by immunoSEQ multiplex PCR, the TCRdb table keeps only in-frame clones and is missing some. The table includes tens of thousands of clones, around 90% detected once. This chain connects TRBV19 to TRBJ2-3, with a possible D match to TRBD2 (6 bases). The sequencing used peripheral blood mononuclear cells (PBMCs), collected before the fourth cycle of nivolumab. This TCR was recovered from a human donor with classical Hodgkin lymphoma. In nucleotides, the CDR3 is TGTGCTACTCAGGAGGGTAGGCAGTATTTT. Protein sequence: CATQEGRQYF.